Reported below is one TCR beta chain. Its specificity is not known. The investigators split CD4+ cells into a CD45RA+ naive subset and a CD45RA-negative memory subset. The data derive from a study of shared clonotypes between healthy human individuals. Study results and caveats: Naive subsets generally had larger estimated richness than memory subsets.

Authors' methods: There were no quality scores in the junction-only immunoSEQ sequences, so filtering differed. Generated by immunoSEQ multiplex PCR, the TCRdb table keeps only in-frame clones and is missing some. D and trimming were read from the DNA, whereas the V and J calls and clone size are those reported in that table. Of millions of clones listed, over 90% are singletons. This CDR3 is 11 amino acids long. Germline V gene lookup returns CDR1 SGHAT and CDR2 FQNNGV. V lost 2 bases and J lost 11, with 7 bases in between. The specimen was naive CD4+ T cells from PBMCs. Subset defined: CD45RA+ positively selected. This clonotype originated in a man aged 18 to 35 in good health. Some clones in this sample may be carry-over from other donors' samples. This chain links TRBV11-2 with TRBJ2-4; D is uncertain. In DNA, the CDR3 is TGTGCCAGCAGCTTATGGGGATTTCAGTACTTC. This encodes CASSLWGFQYF.